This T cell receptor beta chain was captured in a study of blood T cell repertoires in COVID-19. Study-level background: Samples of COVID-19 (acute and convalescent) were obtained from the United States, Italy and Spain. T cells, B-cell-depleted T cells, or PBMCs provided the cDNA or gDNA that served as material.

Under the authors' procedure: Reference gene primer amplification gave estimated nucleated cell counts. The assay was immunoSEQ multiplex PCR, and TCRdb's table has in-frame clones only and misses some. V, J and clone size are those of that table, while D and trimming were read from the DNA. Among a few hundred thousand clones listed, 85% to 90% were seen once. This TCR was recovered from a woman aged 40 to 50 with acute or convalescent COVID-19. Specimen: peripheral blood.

This chain's CDR3 is CASSVTGTGNYGYTF. The DNA of the CDR3 is TGTGCCAGCAGCGTAACCGGAACAGGGAACTATGGCTACACCTTC. V gene TRBV9 combines with J gene TRBJ1-2; tentative D call: TRBD1 (6 bases). The germline CDR1 and CDR2 sequences are SGDLS and YYNGEE. CDR3 length equals 15 residues. V lost 1 base and J 2 bases, leaving 12 bases between the germline ends.